These 20 T cell receptor beta chains came from one sample sequenced in a study of blood T cell repertoires in COVID-19. Sequenced by immunoSEQ multiplex PCR; TCRdb stores in-frame clones only, minus some. This repertoire shows tens of thousands of clones, approximately 83% found once; its top ten account for 28%. The sample consisted of peripheral blood. The receptors were gathered from a human donor in a cohort sampled during active COVID-19.

The chain couples TRBV19 to TRBJ2-1; possible D gene TRBD2, 5 bases. The CDR3 covers 16 residues. The V gene lost 3 bases and the J gene lost 0 bases, with 12 bases spanning the gap. Germline loops: CDR1 LNHDA, CDR2 SQIVND (reference sequence). CDR3 DNA sequence: TGTGCCAGTAGTATTCTCACGGGGAGCTCCTACAATGAGCAGTTCTTC. This gives the protein CASSILTGSSYNEQFF.

Concerning this clone itself: The identical CDR3 is also encoded by other nucleotide sequences in the sample. V gene TRBV5-1 combines with J gene TRBJ2-3, with 10 bases matching TRBD2. The length of the CDR3 is 16 residues. J lost 1 base, V lost 0 bases, and 2 bases had no gene match. Germline values: CDR1 SGHRS, CDR2 YFSETQ. CDR3 in DNA: TGCGCCAGCAGCTTGGGCGGGACTAGCGGCACAGATACGCAGTATTTT. Residues: CASSLGGTSGTDTQYF. The entire variable domain, with the rest obtained from reference TRBV5-1 and TRBJ2-3, is as follows: KAGVTQTPRYLIKTRGQQVTLSCSPISGHRSVSWYQQTPGQGLQFLFEYFSETQRNKGNFPGRFSGRQFSNSRSEMNVSTLELGDSALYLCASSLGGTSGTDTQYFGPGTRLTVL.

This clone has a handful of counts. The same CDR3 also results from other DNA sequences found in this sample. V is TRBV7-9 and J is TRBJ2-7; TRBD2 might be the D (5 bases). This CDR3 contains 12 residues. Trimming took 2 bases from V and 4 from J, leaving 6 bases between them. CDR1 SEHNR and CDR2 FQNEAQ come from the germline V gene (reference sequence). CDR3 region: CASSLSGYEQYF. The DNA for the CDR3 is TGTGCCAGCAGCTTATCGGGGTACGAGCAGTACTTC.

The V call is TRBV11-3, the J call TRBJ2-7; tentative D call: TRBD1 (6 bases). V gave up 3 bases and J gave up 4 bases, with 16 bases separating them. This CDR3 spans 15 amino acids. The germline V gene encodes CDR1 SGHNT and CDR2 YENEEA. The CDR3 DNA follows: TGTGCCAGCAGCTTTTTCTACTCCCAGGGGTACGAGCAGTACTTC. Translating gives CASSFFYSQGYEQYF.

The table lists this clone with a few counts. This sequence joins TRBV5-4 and TRBJ1-6; 9 positions agree with TRBD1. This CDR3 is built from 14 residues. After removal of 0 bases from V and 9 bases from J, the junction contained 1 base not matched to a gene. Germline V gives CDR1 SGHNT, CDR2 YYREEE (reference sequence). Here the CDR3 DNA reads TGTGCCAGCAGCTTGGGGACAGGGGTTTCACCCCTCCACTTT. Translation: CASSLGTGVSPLHF.

This chain links TRBV19 with TRBJ1-2, with TRBD1 identical over 9 bases. The ends lost 5 bases at V and 7 bases at J; junction bases unmatched: 20. Germline-derived CDR1 and CDR2 are LNHDA and SQIVND (reference sequence). The CDR3 runs to 18 residues. The CDR3 region is CASSPADRGGIGPFGYTF. In DNA, the CDR3 is TGTGCCAGTAGTCCTGCGGACAGGGGCGGTATTGGTCCCTTTGGCTACACCTTC.

Written as DNA, the CDR3 is TGTGCCACCAGCAGAGTTAGACTAGCGGGGGGGCCGGAGACCCAGTACTTC. Its translation: CATSRVRLAGGPETQYF. The J gene is TRBJ2-5, the V gene TRBV15; 14 positions agree with TRBD2. Trimming removed 1 base from V and 5 bases from J; junction bases left unmatched: 6. The CDR3 length is 17 residues. Germline CDR1 and CDR2: LNHNV and YYDKDF (reference sequence). Supplemented by reference TRBV15 and TRBJ2-5, the full variable domain reads DAMVIQNPRYQVTQFGKPVTLSCSQTLNHNVMYWYQQKSSQAPKLLFHYYDKDFNNEADTPDNFQSRRPNTSFCFLDIRSPGLGDTAMYLCATSRVRLAGGPETQYFGPGTRLLVL.

The chain employs TRBV28 and TRBJ2-7, with TRBD1 matching over 10 bases. The CDR3 runs to 13 residues. Germline CDR1 reads MDHEN; CDR2 reads SYDVKM. V dropped 6 bases and J dropped 5; count of bases not matched to a gene: 4. CDR3 region: CASRLGQGNEQYF. CDR3 nucleotide sequence: TGTGCCAGCAGGCTGGGACAGGGGAACGAGCAGTACTTC.

V and J are TRBV12-1 and TRBJ2-3; TRBD2 is the table's D call and was not checked against the DNA. TRBV12-1 is described as a pseudogene. The CDR3 is made up of 20 amino acids. For the CDR3, the DNA is TGTGCCAGCAGCCTCCCGGTACTAGCGGAGCAGGGGGAGGGCACAGATACGCAGTATTTT. Translated, it gives CASSLPVLAEQGEGTDTQYF.

The V call is TRBV7-2, the J call TRBJ2-7; weak D call: TRBD2 (5 bases). V was shortened by 5 bases and J by 7 bases, with 27 bases between the two germline ends. The CDR3 spans 17 residues. Germline loops: CDR1 SGHTA, CDR2 FQGNSA. DNA for the CDR3: TGTGCCAGCAGCCACCGCGAGGCGGCCACGAGGGTGAGAGAGCAGTACTTC. Translation gives CASSHREAATRVREQYF.

The V gene is TRBV15, the J gene TRBJ1-4; 7 nucleotides agree with TRBD1. The ends lost 1 base at V and 4 bases at J; junction bases unmatched: 3. The CDR3 contains 15 residues. Germline V CDR1 and CDR2: LNHNV, YYDKDF (reference sequence). CDR3 protein: CATSRGRQGNEKLFF. The CDR3 DNA reads TGTGCCACCAGCAGAGGACGACAGGGTAATGAAAAACTGTTTTTT.

V usage is TRBV7-3 and J usage is TRBJ1-1; 9 bases are a match to TRBD1. CDR3 length: 17 amino acids. V trimming: 5 bases; J trimming: 0 bases; junction bases outside the gene matches: 10. Germline V CDR1 and CDR2: SGHTA, FQGTGA. In nucleotides, the CDR3 is TGTGCCAGCAGCGTTACCGGGACAGGGCTCATGAACACTGAAGCTTTCTTT. This encodes CASSVTGTGLMNTEAFF.

The chain has TRBV11-2 and TRBJ2-7; TRBD2 is a possible D gene (6 bases). CDR1 SGHAT and CDR2 FQNNGV come from the germline V gene. V shed 0 bases and J shed 3 bases, with 12 bases lying between them. This CDR3 region has 15 residues. In nucleotides, the CDR3 is TGTGCCAGCAGCTTAGAACGGGGGACCATCTACGAGCAGTACTTC. As protein: CASSLERGTIYEQYF.

This clone was seen more than once but under ten times. The rearrangement uses TRBV7-8 and TRBJ1-5, with TRBD1 as a possible D gene (6 bases). Germline V gene lookup returns CDR1 SGHVS and CDR2 FQNEAQ. The V end was cut by 3 bases, the J end by 9 bases, with 21 bases between. The CDR3 consists of 16 residues. CDR3 nucleotide sequence: TGTGCCAGCAGCTTGGGGGCTGGCGGGCCGACGGGGCCCCAGCATTTT. Its protein product is CASSLGAGGPTGPQHF.

The V gene is TRBV19, the J gene TRBJ2-2; maybe TRBD2 (5 bases). CDR1 and CDR2 from the germline V gene are LNHDA and SQIVND (reference sequence). V was cut by 11 bases and J by 10 bases, with 20 bases left in between. The CDR3 is 13 residues long. The CDR3 region is CAAGGTELQELFF. DNA for the CDR3: TGTGCCGCAGGAGGCACAGAGCTACAGGAGCTGTTTTTT.

This chain uses TRBV27 with TRBJ2-2; 9 bases align to TRBD1. Germline assignment: CDR1 MNHEY and CDR2 SMNVEV (reference sequence). J lost 6 bases, V lost 10 bases, and 6 bases had no gene match. The CDR3 length is 13 residues. The CDR3 sequence: CATRDRVPGELFF. CDR3 DNA: TGTGCCACTCGGGACAGGGTCCCCGGGGAGCTGTTTTTT.

This rearrangement joins TRBV19 to TRBJ2-7, with D perhaps matching TRBD2 (6 bases). CDR1 is LNHDA, CDR2 SQIVND, per germline (reference sequence). V lost 3 bases to trimming and J lost 7 bases, with 16 bases between them. The CDR3 has 14 amino acids. CDR3 in DNA: TGTGCCAGTAGTATGGAGGGAATTCTGGGGGAGCAGTACTTC. Amino acids: CASSMEGILGEQYF.

The chain joins TRBV6-5 to TRBJ1-2; no definite D call. Trimming left V 6 bases short and J 3 bases short, with 8 bases between. Germline values: CDR1 MNHEY, CDR2 SVGAGI. The CDR3 is 12 residues long. The CDR3 DNA is TGTGCCAGCAGGCGGGCCGACTATGGCTACACCTTC. This gives the protein CASRRADYGYTF.

The gene calls are TRBV19 and TRBJ1-2, with D unclear. The ends were cut back, 7 bases at V and 1 base at J, with 16 bases in the middle. This CDR3 is 15 amino acids long. Germline V gene lookup returns CDR1 LNHDA and CDR2 SQIVND (reference sequence). The CDR3, as DNA: TGTGCCAGTACTAAATCGGGAATCCTTAACTATGGCTACACCTTC. Translation gives CASTKSGILNYGYTF.

This clone was found a few times. The chain employs TRBV6-5 and TRBJ1-4, with 7 nucleotides matching TRBD1. CDR3 length equals 15 residues. Germline values: CDR1 MNHEY, CDR2 SVGAGI. Trimming cost V 5 bases and J 4 bases; bases outside gene matches: 7. The chain's CDR3 is CASSRRTGRNEKLFF. The CDR3 DNA reads as TGTGCCAGCAGTAGAAGGACAGGTCGTAATGAAAAACTGTTTTTT.